The 15 T cell receptor beta chains below were found in one sample sequenced in a study of control samples from healthy donors and cancer patients. Clones were read by immunoSEQ multiplex PCR, and TCRdb kept only the in-frame ones, dropping some. The data contain about 270,000 clones, around 79% of them seen just once; the ten biggest clones take up about an eighth. Sequenced: PBMCs. The receptors were sampled from a woman aged 55 to 70 with lung cancer.

DNA for the CDR3: TGTGCCAGCAGCCTCTTAGGACAGGGAAGCCAGCCCCAGCATTTT. It encodes CASSLLGQGSQPQHF. This chain links TRBV6-6 with TRBJ1-5; TRBD1 matches 8 bases. The germline V gene encodes CDR1 MNHNY and CDR2 SVGAGI (reference sequence). There are 15 residues in the CDR3. V gave up 6 bases and J gave up 7 bases; unmatched junction bases: 11.

The chain has TRBV12-3 or TRBV12-4 and TRBJ2-7; 7 bases are shared with TRBD2. The CDR3 is 13 residues long. The J segment lost 2 bases and the V segment lost 6 bases, leaving 4 bases of the junction unmatched. The DNA for the CDR3 is TGTGCCAGCAGCGTCGGGACTACCTACGAGCAGTACTTC. It is translated as CASSVGTTYEQYF.

This clone has more than one count but fewer than ten. The chain uses TRBV11-3 and TRBJ2-5; D remains unclear. Between the trimmed V and J ends, which lost 5 bases and 5 bases, there was a span of 12 bases. The CDR3 consists of 13 residues. From germline, CDR1 is SGHNT and CDR2 YENEEA. CDR3 loop: CASSLSNTETQYF. The CDR3 nucleotides read TGTGCCAGCAGCCTCAGTAATACCGAGACCCAGTACTTC.

The chain employs TRBV9 and TRBJ2-2, with D unclear. This CDR3 is built from 14 residues. Trimming left V 4 bases short and J 0 bases short, with 7 bases between. Germline loops: CDR1 SGDLS, CDR2 YYNGEE. CDR3: CASSLTPNTGELFF. The CDR3 nucleotides are TGTGCCAGCAGCCTCACCCCGAACACCGGGGAGCTGTTTTTT.

CDR3 protein: CASRGGGQSNQPQHF. The DNA for the CDR3 is TGTGCCAGCAGGGGAGGGGGACAGAGCAATCAGCCCCAGCATTTT. The chain couples TRBV27 to TRBJ1-5; 7 bases match TRBD1. V shed 6 bases, J shed 1 base, and the junction held 6 bases outside the gene matches. This CDR3 is 15 amino acids long. Germline-derived CDR1 and CDR2 are MNHEY and SMNVEV (reference sequence).

The CDR3 bases are TGTGCCAGCAGCCCCACGGGACAGGGGTATGAAAAACTGTTTTTT. It translates to CASSPTGQGYEKLFF. The rearrangement joins TRBV3-1 (or the pseudogene TRBV3-2) to TRBJ1-4, with 10 bases matching TRBD1. CDR1 is LGHDT and CDR2 is YNNKEL in the germline V gene (reference sequence). V shed 4 bases and J 6 bases; nucleotides not matched to a gene: 5. The CDR3 has 15 residues.

This chain uses TRBV5-1 with TRBJ1-4, with a possible D match to TRBD1 (6 bases). Germline V gene lookup returns CDR1 SGHRS and CDR2 YFSETQ. Between the trimmed V and J ends, which lost 0 bases and 7 bases, there was a span of 13 bases. The CDR3 is made up of 15 amino acids. In nucleotides, the CDR3 is TGCGCCAGCAGCTTGGCCGGGGGCGTCGGTGAAAAACTGTTTTTT. Translating it yields CASSLAGGVGEKLFF.

V usage is TRBV27 and J usage is TRBJ1-6, with D perhaps matching TRBD1 (5 bases). V lost 7 bases, J lost 10 bases, and 20 bases lay in between. The germline V gene has CDR1 MNHEY and CDR2 SMNVEV (reference sequence). This CDR3 has 15 amino acids. CDR3 bases: TGTGCCAGCAAGGACCAACCGGGGACTGGATCACCCCTCCACTTT. It specifies CASKDQPGTGSPLHF.

Regarding this clone: The same CDR3 is also encoded by other DNA sequences in this sample. The chain carries TRBV9 and TRBJ2-3, with TRBD2 matching 7 bases. CDR3 length: 16 residues. V trimming: 0 bases; J trimming: 4 bases; junction bases outside the gene matches: 8. Germline lookup yields CDR1 SGDLS and CDR2 YYNGEE. The DNA of the CDR3 is TGTGCCAGCAGCGTAGAGCCAGCGGGAATCGCAGATACGCAGTATTTT. Translation gives CASSVEPAGIADTQYF.

This clone was detected only a few times. The chain combines TRBV7-6 with TRBJ1-1, with a tentative D call TRBD1 (5 bases). The CDR3 covers 13 residues. Germline loops: CDR1 SGHVS, CDR2 FNYEAQ. Between the trimmed V and J ends, which lost 2 bases and 6 bases, there was a span of 10 bases. In nucleotides, the CDR3 is TGTGCCAGCAGCTTACGAGGGGTGGCTGAAGCTTTCTTT. This encodes CASSLRGVAEAFF.

This clone was seen just once. The sample contains more than one DNA sequence encoding this CDR3. CDR3 bases: TGCGCCAGCAGCTTGGGGGGAGAAGAGACCCAGTACTTC. The encoded protein is CASSLGGEETQYF. The chain combines TRBV5-1 with TRBJ2-5; D possibly corresponds to TRBD2 (5 bases). There are 13 residues in the CDR3. In germline, CDR1 is SGHRS, CDR2 YFSETQ. Trimming removed 0 bases from V and 3 bases from J, with 6 bases in between.

This chain uses TRBV13 with TRBJ2-2; no clear D. The CDR3 is 12 amino acids. Trimming shortened V by 1 base and J by 6 bases, and 3 bases separated the two germline ends. Looked up from germline, CDR1 is PRHDT and CDR2 is FYEKMQ (reference sequence). The CDR3 sequence is CASSLASGELFF. The CDR3 nucleotides read TGTGCCAGCAGCTTAGCTTCCGGGGAGCTGTTTTTT.

The V call is TRBV5-1, the J call TRBJ2-1, with a possible D match to TRBD1 (6 bases). V was shortened by 4 bases and J by 6 bases, with 8 bases between the two germline ends. The CDR3 length is 12 residues. Germline CDR1 is SGHRS and CDR2 is YFSETQ. In nucleotides, the CDR3 is TGCGCCAGCAGCCCACAGGGCAATGAGCAGTTCTTC. Its translation is CASSPQGNEQFF. Looking up the rest from reference TRBV5-1 and TRBJ2-1 gives the full variable domain: KAGVTQTPRYLIKTRGQQVTLSCSPISGHRSVSWYQQTPGQGLQFLFEYFSETQRNKGNFPGRFSGRQFSNSRSEMNVSTLELGDSALYLCASSPQGNEQFFGPGTRLTVL.

The V and J genes are TRBV28 and TRBJ1-1; no clear D gene. Germline values: CDR1 MDHEN, CDR2 SYDVKM. The V end was cut by 6 bases, the J end by 5 bases, with 13 bases between. This CDR3 contains 13 residues. The CDR3 region has the DNA TGTGCCAGCAGGGCACCCCAGCGGACTGAAGCTTTCTTT. Translated: CASRAPQRTEAFF.

This chain links TRBV3-1 (or the pseudogene TRBV3-2) with TRBJ2-7, with D possibly being TRBD1 (6 bases). The germline V and J ends were trimmed by 2 bases and 2 bases, with 10 bases remaining between them. There are 14 residues in the CDR3. From germline, CDR1 is LGHDT and CDR2 YNNKEL (reference sequence). The CDR3 here is CASSQRTVTYEQYF. The CDR3, as DNA: TGTGCCAGCAGCCAAAGGACAGTGACCTACGAGCAGTACTTC.